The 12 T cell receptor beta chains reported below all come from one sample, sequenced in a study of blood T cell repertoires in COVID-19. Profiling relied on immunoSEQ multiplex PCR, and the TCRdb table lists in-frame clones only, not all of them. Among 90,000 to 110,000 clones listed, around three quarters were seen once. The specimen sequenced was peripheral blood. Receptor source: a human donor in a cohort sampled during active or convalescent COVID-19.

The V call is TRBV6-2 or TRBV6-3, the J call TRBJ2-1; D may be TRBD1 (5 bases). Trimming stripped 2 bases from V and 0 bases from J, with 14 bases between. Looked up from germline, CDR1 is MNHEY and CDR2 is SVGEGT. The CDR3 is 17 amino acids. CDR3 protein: CASSYDRFKNSYNEQFF. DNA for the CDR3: TGTGCCAGCAGTTACGACAGATTTAAAAACTCCTACAATGAGCAGTTCTTC.

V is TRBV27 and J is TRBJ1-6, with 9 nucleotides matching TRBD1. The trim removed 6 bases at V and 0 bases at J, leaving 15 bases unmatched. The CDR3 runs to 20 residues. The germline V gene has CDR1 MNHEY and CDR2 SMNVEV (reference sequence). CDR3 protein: CASRPLPGTGLSSYNSPLHF. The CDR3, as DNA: TGTGCCAGCAGACCACTTCCCGGGACAGGGTTGAGCTCCTATAATTCACCCCTCCACTTT.

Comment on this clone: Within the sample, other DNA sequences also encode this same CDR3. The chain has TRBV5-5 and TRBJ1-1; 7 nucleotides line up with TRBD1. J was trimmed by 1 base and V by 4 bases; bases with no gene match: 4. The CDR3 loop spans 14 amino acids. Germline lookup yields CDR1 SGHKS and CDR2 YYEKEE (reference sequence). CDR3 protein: CASSRDSTNTEAFF. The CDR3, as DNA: TGTGCCAGCAGCCGGGACAGTACGAACACTGAAGCTTTCTTT.

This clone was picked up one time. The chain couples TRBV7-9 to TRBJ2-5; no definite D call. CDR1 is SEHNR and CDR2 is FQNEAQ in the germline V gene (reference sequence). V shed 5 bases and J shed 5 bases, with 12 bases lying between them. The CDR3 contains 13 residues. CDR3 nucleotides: TGTGCCAGCAGCCCTGGAGTACTGGAGACCCAGTACTTC. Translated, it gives CASSPGVLETQYF.

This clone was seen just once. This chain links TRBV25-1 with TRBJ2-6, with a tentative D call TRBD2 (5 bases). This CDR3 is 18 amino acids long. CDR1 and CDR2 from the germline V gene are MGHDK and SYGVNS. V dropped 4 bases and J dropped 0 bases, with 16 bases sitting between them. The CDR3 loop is CASSAGSQLASGANVLTF. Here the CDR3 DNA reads TGTGCCAGCAGTGCGGGGTCGCAGCTAGCCTCTGGGGCCAACGTCCTGACTTTC.

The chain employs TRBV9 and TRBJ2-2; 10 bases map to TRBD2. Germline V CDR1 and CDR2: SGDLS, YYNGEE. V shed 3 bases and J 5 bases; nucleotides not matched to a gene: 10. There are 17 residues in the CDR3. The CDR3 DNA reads TGTGCCAGCAGCGCCCAACTAGCGGGGCTATTAACCGGGGAGCTGTTTTTT. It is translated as CASSAQLAGLLTGELFF.

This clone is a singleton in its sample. Here the CDR3 reads CASSIFPGTGGLPLHF. The CDR3 nucleotides are TGTGCCAGTAGTATTTTCCCCGGGACAGGGGGCTTACCCCTCCACTTT. V and J are TRBV19 and TRBJ1-6, with TRBD1 matching 12 bases. V was clipped by 3 bases and J by 12 bases; unmatched bases: 9. Germline V gene data show CDR1 as LNHDA and CDR2 as SQIVND (reference sequence). This CDR3 spans 16 amino acids. The full variable domain, in which reference TRBV19 and TRBJ1-6 provide the parts outside the CDR3, is DGGITQSPKYLFRKEGQNVTLSCEQNLNHDAMYWYRQDPGQGLRLIYYSQIVNDFQKGDIAEGYSVSREKKESFPLTVTSAQKNPTAFYLCASSIFPGTGGLPLHFGNGTRLTVT.

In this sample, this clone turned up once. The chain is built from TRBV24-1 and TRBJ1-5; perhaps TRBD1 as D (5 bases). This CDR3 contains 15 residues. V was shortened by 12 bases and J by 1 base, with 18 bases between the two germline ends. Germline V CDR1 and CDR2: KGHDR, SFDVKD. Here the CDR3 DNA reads TGTGCCCCAGAGGGACCGGGGGGAAGCAATCAGCCCCAGCATTTT. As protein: CAPEGPGGSNQPQHF.

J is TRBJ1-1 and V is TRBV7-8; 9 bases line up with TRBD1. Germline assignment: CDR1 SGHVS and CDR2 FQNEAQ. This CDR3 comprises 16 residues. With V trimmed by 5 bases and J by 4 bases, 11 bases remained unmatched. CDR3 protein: CASSLSGQGILTEAFF. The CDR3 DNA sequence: TGTGCCAGCAGCCTCTCGGGACAGGGCATTCTCACTGAAGCTTTCTTT.

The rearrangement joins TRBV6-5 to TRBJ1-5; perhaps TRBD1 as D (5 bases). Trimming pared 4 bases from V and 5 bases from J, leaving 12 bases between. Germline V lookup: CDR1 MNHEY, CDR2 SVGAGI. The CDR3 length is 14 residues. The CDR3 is CASSSGVLDQPQHF. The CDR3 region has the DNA TGTGCCAGCAGTTCGGGGGTTTTGGATCAGCCCCAGCATTTT.

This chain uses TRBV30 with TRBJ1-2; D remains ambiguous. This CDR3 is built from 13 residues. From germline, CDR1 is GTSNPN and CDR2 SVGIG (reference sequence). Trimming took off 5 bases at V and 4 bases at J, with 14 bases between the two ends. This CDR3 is CAWSPTQFYGYTF. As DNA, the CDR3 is TGTGCCTGGTCGCCTACACAGTTCTATGGCTACACCTTC.

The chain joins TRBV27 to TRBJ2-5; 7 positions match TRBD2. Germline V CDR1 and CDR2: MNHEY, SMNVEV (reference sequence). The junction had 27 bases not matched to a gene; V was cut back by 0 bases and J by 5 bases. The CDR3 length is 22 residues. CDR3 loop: CASSLSSLPFGGRHPERETQYF. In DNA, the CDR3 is TGTGCCAGCAGTTTATCGTCGCTCCCCTTTGGCGGGAGACACCCCGAGCGGGAGACCCAGTACTTC.